A selection of T cell receptor beta chains follows, all from one sample in a study of long-term antiretroviral therapy in people with HIV. TCRdb's copy holds only in-frame clones and misses some; the assay was immunoSEQ multiplex PCR. The table lists approximately 35,000 clones, more than 75% of them singletons. Here the sequenced sample was unsorted PBMCs, taken 1.9 years after starting antiretroviral therapy. These receptors came from a man between 18 and 35 years old with HIV. The CDR3 runs from the conserved cysteine through the conserved F or W. The D gene is left open where the match is weak. Rows may omit the clone size; those that give it use once, few, many or a size class.

J gene | clone size | D gene | V gene | CDR3 DNA | CDR3 protein
TRBJ2-5 | - | TRBD1 | TRBV10-2 | TGCGCCAGCAGTGAGTCTGCGGGCCTGACAGGGGGCAAAGAGACCCAGTACTTC | CASSESAGLTGGKETQYF
TRBJ1-3 | - | - | TRBV9 | TGTGCCAGCAGCGTAGGACAAACAGGGAACACCATATATTTT | CASSVGQTGNTIYF
TRBJ1-5 | - | - | TRBV2 | TGTGCCAGCAGTGAACGGGGTGGTGGCAATCAGCCCCAGCATTTT | CASSERGGGNQPQHF
TRBJ2-3 | - | TRBD2 | TRBV9 | TGTGCCAGCAGCGTACTAGCGGGGCCCACAGATACGCAGTATTTT | CASSVLAGPTDTQYF
TRBJ1-5 | few | - | TRBV19 | TGTGCCAGTAGTATCACTAGCAATCAGCCCCAGCATTTT | CASSITSNQPQHF
TRBJ2-3 | - | - | TRBV7-9 | TGTGCCAGCAGCCCCCCAAGCGGCAGGGGCGTTGGGACAGATACGCAGTATTTT | CASSPPSGRGVGTDTQYF
TRBJ2-1 | - | - | TRBV28 | TGTGCCAGCAGTCCCATGTACGAATATTTAACCTACAATGAGCAGTTCTTC | CASSPMYEYLTYNEQFF
TRBJ1-5 | - | - | TRBV6-1 | TGTGCCAGCAGACCCACCACCCTCAGGCCGGCCCAGCATTTT | CASRPTTLRPAQHF
TRBJ2-3 | - | - | TRBV18 | TGTGCCAGCTCACCATATGAGGAAGATACGCAGTATTTT | CASSPYEEDTQYF
TRBJ2-6 | - | - | TRBV5-1 | TGCGCCAGCTGGGCTTCTGGGGCCAACGTCCTGACTTTC | CASWASGANVLTF
TRBJ1-3 | - | - | TRBV10-3 | TGTGCCATCAGGGAGGGGAGCGGCTCTGGAAACACCATATATTTT | CAIREGSGSGNTIYF
TRBJ2-3 | - | TRBD1 | TRBV11-3 | TGTGCCAGCAGCTTAACCGCGACAGGGGACGATACGCAGTATTTT | CASSLTATGDDTQYF
TRBJ2-2 | - | - | TRBV5-6 | TGTGCCAGCAGCTTGGATGGGGCCCTGGGAACCGGGGAGCTGTTTTTT | CASSLDGALGTGELFF
TRBJ1-4 | - | - | TRBV5-1 | TGCGCCAGCAGCTCGGACGGAGGTAATGAAAAACTGTTTTTT | CASSSDGGNEKLFF
TRBJ2-7 | - | TRBD2 | TRBV29-1 | TGCAGCGCCAGGACTAGCGATGACGAGCAGTACTTC | CSARTSDDEQYF
TRBJ2-1 | - | TRBD2 | TRBV18 | TGTGCCAGCTCACCACAACTGACTAGCGGGGGAATTCAGGGTGAGCAGTTCTTC | CASSPQLTSGGIQGEQFF
TRBJ1-4 | - | - | TRBV5-5 | TGTGCCAGCAGCCGACGACAGGACGATAATGAAAAACTGTTTTTT | CASSRRQDDNEKLFF
TRBJ2-5 | - | TRBD1 | TRBV2 | TGTGCCATCCCAGGACAGGAATTGGAGACCCAGTACTTC | CAIPGQELETQYF
TRBJ2-2 | - | - | TRBV5-4 | TGTGCCAGCAGCCTGACGGGCGGGACCAACACCGGGGAGCTGTTTTTT | CASSLTGGTNTGELFF
TRBJ1-3 | - | - | TRBV5-6 | TGTGCCAGCAGCATACTAAACACCATATATTTT | CASSILNTIYF
TRBJ1-6 | - | - | TRBV6-5 | TGTGCCAGCAGTATCAGTTTTAATTCACCCCTCCACTTT | CASSISFNSPLHF
TRBJ2-2 | few | - | TRBV19 | TGTGCCAGTAGTATACGCGCCGGGGAGCTGTTTTTT | CASSIRAGELFF
TRBJ1-2 | - | - | TRBV5-5 | TGTGCCAGCAGCGACAGGAACTTCTATGGCTACACCTTC | CASSDRNFYGYTF
TRBJ1-4 | - | - | TRBV19 | TGTGCCAGTAGTATCAGTAGGGGCTCTGGTGAAAAACTGTTTTTT | CASSISRGSGEKLFF
TRBJ2-5 | - | - | TRBV28 | TGTGCCAGCAGGACAGAGGAGACCCAGTACTTC | CASRTEETQYF
TRBJ2-7 | - | TRBD2 | TRBV6-6 | TGTGCCAGCAGTGACCCTAGCGGGGCGGCCTACGAGCAGTACTTC | CASSDPSGAAYEQYF
TRBJ1-1 | - | - | TRBV5-1 | TGCGCCAGCAGCCCCACCCCAGGGTCAACTGAAGCTTTCTTT | CASSPTPGSTEAFF
TRBJ2-7 | - | - | TRBV30 | TGTGCCTGGAACACTGGGTGGTCCCCCTACGAGCAGTACTTC | CAWNTGWSPYEQYF
TRBJ2-3 | - | - | TRBV7-9 | TGTGCCAGCAGCTTAGTGATGGCCAACACAGATACGCAGTATTTT | CASSLVMANTDTQYF
TRBJ1-1 | - | - | TRBV6-5 | TGTGCCAGCGGCCCCCTCGACCTAGTAAGGGAGTTT | CASGPLDLVREF
TRBJ2-7 | - | - | TRBV4-2 | TGTGCCAGCAGGGGCGACAGAATCAGCTCCTACGAGCAGTACTTC | CASRGDRISSYEQYF
TRBJ2-7 | - | - | TRBV2 | TGTGCCAGCACCCCCCAGGGGAACTACGAGCAGTACTTC | CASTPQGNYEQYF
TRBJ2-1 | - | - | TRBV18 | TGTGCCAGCTCACCAGGGGTTGTAGGCAATGAGCAGTTCTTC | CASSPGVVGNEQFF
TRBJ2-2 | - | - | TRBV6-5 | TGTGCCAGCAGCACAACAAACACCGGGGAGCTGTTTTTT | CASSTTNTGELFF
TRBJ1-4 | once | - | TRBV5-5 | TGTGCCAGCAGCTTGTCGCCAAATGAAAAACTGTTTTTT | CASSLSPNEKLFF
TRBJ2-3 | - | - | TRBV19 | TGTGCCAGTAGTATGGGGGAGCCTGGCACAGATACGCAGTATTTT | CASSMGEPGTDTQYF
TRBJ1-6 | - | TRBD1 | TRBV28 | TGTGCCAGCAGGGAGGCTCGGACAGGGGGTTCACCCCTCCACTTT | CASREARTGGSPLHF
TRBJ1-1 | - | TRBD1 | TRBV9 | TGTGCCAGCAGCCCGAAGGACAGGGGAAACACTGAAGCTTTCTTT | CASSPKDRGNTEAFF
TRBJ2-3 | - | - | TRBV5-4 | TGTGCCAGCAGCCCTCTAAGGGGGGAAGATACGCAGTATTTT | CASSPLRGEDTQYF
TRBJ1-4 | - | - | TRBV7-9 | TGTGCCAGCAGCTTGAGGGGTGAAAAACTGTTTTTT | CASSLRGEKLFF
TRBJ1-2 | - | - | TRBV28 | TGTGCCAGCATCATGGACCTCCTCTCGGAAGGCTACACCTTC | CASIMDLLSEGYTF
TRBJ1-3 | - | - | TRBV28 | TGTGCCAGCAGTTCCCCTCCAGGAAACACCATATATTTT | CASSSPPGNTIYF
TRBJ2-4 | few | - | TRBV2 | TGTGCCAGTACTCCGGGGAGGAGTCTGGCCAAAAACATTCAGTACTTC | CASTPGRSLAKNIQYF
TRBJ1-2 | - | - | TRBV7-9 | TGTGCCAGCAGCTTATCAGGGGTCGGGGGAAAAGGGGACTATGGCTACACCTTC | CASSLSGVGGKGDYGYTF
TRBJ2-1 | - | - | TRBV2 | TGTGCCACCAAACAGGGTGGAAGATTCGATGAGCAGTTCTTC | CATKQGGRFDEQFF
TRBJ2-3 | - | - | TRBV6-1 | TGTGCCAGCAGTGTAGGGGGGGGCCGGGATACGCAGTATTTT | CASSVGGGRDTQYF
TRBJ2-3 | - | TRBD1 | TRBV18 | TGTGCCAGCTCACCAAAACCGGGACAGGGCGGTTCCACAGATACGCAGTATTTT | CASSPKPGQGGSTDTQYF
TRBJ1-4 | - | - | TRBV28 | TGTGCCAGCAGTTTACCCGATAATGAAAAACTGTTTTTT | CASSLPDNEKLFF
TRBJ1-6 | once | - | TRBV2 | TGTGCCAGCAGTGAATCCCGAGATTCACCCCTCCACTTT | CASSESRDSPLHF
TRBJ1-1 | few | - | TRBV5-1 | TGCGCCAGCAGCTTGGCTTTGCGGACCCTCACCTTACCCACTGAAGCTTTCTTT | CASSLALRTLTLPTEAFF
TRBJ2-3 | once | - | TRBV5-1 | TGCGCCGGAGGTCCCGGGGACAGCACAGATACGCAGTATTTT | CAGGPGDSTDTQYF
TRBJ2-7 | few | - | TRBV15 | TGTGCCACCAGCAGAGGAGGGTCGGAGGCATACGAGCAGTACTTC | CATSRGGSEAYEQYF
TRBJ1-5 | once | - | TRBV6-1 | TGTGCCAGCAGTGAAAGGGCCAGGAGCAATCAGCCCCAGCATTTT | CASSERARSNQPQHF
TRBJ1-3 | - | - | TRBV28 | TGTGCCAGCAGTTCCCCCCGGTCTGGAAACACCATATATTTT | CASSSPRSGNTIYF
TRBJ1-6 | - | TRBD1 | TRBV5-1 | TGCGCCAGCACTAGGACAGGGGATAATTCACCCCTCCACTTT | CASTRTGDNSPLHF
TRBJ1-1 | - | - | TRBV5-7 | TGTGCCAGCAGCTTGTCAGCTTTCTTT | CASSLSAFF
TRBJ1-3 | - | - | TRBV7-3 | TGTGCCAGCAGCCCCGGACTCGGGAACACCATATATTTT | CASSPGLGNTIYF
TRBJ1-1 | - | - | TRBV5-5 | TGTGCCAGCAGCTTCGTCCAGGGGCTTATGGCTTTCTTT | CASSFVQGLMAFF
TRBJ2-3 | - | TRBD1 | TRBV2 | TGTGCCAGCAGTGAGGACAGGGGGACAGATACGCAGTATTTT | CASSEDRGTDTQYF
TRBJ1-6 | - | TRBD1 | TRBV28 | TGTGCCAGCAGTCCCCGCAGGGGGCTAAAATCACCCCTCCACTTT | CASSPRRGLKSPLHF